The 5 T cell receptor beta chains reported below all come from one sample, sequenced in a study of blood T cells in healthy people across ages. Then a second PCR, running roughly 6 to 12 cycles, was carried out with a sample-barcoded 5' primer and a J-beta primer mix. TCRdb re-derived calls from the 5' RACE reads in MiXCR, one entry per CDR3 protein. The table lists 500,000 to 600,000 distinct CDR3 sequences, 25% to 30% of them singletons. The material sequenced was blood. The receptors were gathered from a woman in her 70s in good health.

This clonotype came up a few times. The rearrangement joins TRBV9 to TRBJ2-1; TRBD2 aligns across 11 bases. CDR3 length: 15 residues. Germline-derived CDR1 and CDR2 are SGDLS and YYNGEE. V dropped 3 bases and J dropped 5; count of bases not matched to a gene: 4. CDR3 in DNA: TGTGCCAGCAGCGAGCTAGCGGGGGGAAACAATGAGCAGTTCTTC. This codes for CASSELAGGNNEQFF.

The sample holds a few counts of this clonotype. V is TRBV5-1 and J is TRBJ2-3; D remains unclear. The length of the CDR3 is 13 residues. V lost 2 bases to trimming and J lost 8 bases, with 12 bases between them. Germline CDR1 and CDR2: SGHRS and YFSETQ. The CDR3 region is CASSLGIDGTQYF. The CDR3 DNA sequence: TGCGCCAGCAGCTTAGGTATCGATGGTACGCAGTATTTT.

The genes are TRBV7-9 and TRBJ2-1; 7 nucleotides match TRBD1. This CDR3 has 15 amino acids. From germline, CDR1 is SEHNR and CDR2 FQNEAQ (reference sequence). V lost 3 bases to trimming and J lost 8 bases; unmatched junction nucleotides: 10. The CDR3 sequence: CASSLRQGTLDEQFF. CDR3 nucleotide sequence: TGTGCCAGCAGCTTGCGACAGGGAACTCTGGATGAGCAGTTCTTC.

This clonotype was counted a few times. The J gene is TRBJ1-6, the V gene TRBV6-5, with D hard to call. The CDR3 has 17 residues. Trimming pared 5 bases from V and 7 bases from J, leaving 21 bases between. CDR1 is MNHEY and CDR2 is SVGAGI in the germline V gene. CDR3 nucleotides: TGTGCCAGCAGTCAACTCGGGAAAGGGAGTGCAAATTCACCCCTCCACTTT. Translation: CASSQLGKGSANSPLHF.

The rearrangement links TRBV29-1 to TRBJ2-3; D possibly matches TRBD1 or TRBD2 (6 bases each). Looked up from germline, CDR1 is SQVTM and CDR2 is ANQGSEA. V was shortened by 6 bases and J by 0 bases, with 16 bases between the two germline ends. The CDR3 consists of 15 residues. The CDR3 sequence: CSVGGTGKSTDTQYF. CDR3 coding DNA: TGCAGCGTGGGGGGAACAGGGAAAAGCACAGATACGCAGTATTTT.